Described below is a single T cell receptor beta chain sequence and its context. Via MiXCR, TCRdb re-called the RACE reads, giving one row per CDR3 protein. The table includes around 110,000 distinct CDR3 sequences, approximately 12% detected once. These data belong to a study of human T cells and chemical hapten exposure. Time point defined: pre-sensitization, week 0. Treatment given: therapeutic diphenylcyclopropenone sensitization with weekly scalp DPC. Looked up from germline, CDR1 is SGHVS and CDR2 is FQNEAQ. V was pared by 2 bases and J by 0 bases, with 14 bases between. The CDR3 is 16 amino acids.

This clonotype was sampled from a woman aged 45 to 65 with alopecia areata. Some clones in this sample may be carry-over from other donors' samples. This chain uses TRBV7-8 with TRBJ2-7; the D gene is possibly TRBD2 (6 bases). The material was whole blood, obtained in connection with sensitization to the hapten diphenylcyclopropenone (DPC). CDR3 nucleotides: TGTGCCAGCAGCTTATTTTCCGGGAGCAGCTCCTACGAGCAGTACTTC. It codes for CASSLFSGSSSYEQYF.